This TCR beta chain derives from a study of Ad26.COV2.S vaccination and SARS-CoV-2 variants. The treatment denotes: approximately 18 received Ad26.COV2.S at low or high dose, single or two shots; about 5 received placebo; per-sample allocation not given. Repertoires come from day 63 after the first vaccine or placebo injection. Data came from immunoSEQ multiplex PCR; TCRdb stores just in-frame clones and leaves some out. Found here are hundreds of thousands of clones, about 89% of them singletons; the top ten hold over 1.3%. The CDR3 is 15 residues long. Germline V gene lookup returns CDR1 LGHNA and CDR2 YSLEER. Between the trimmed V and J ends, which lost 0 bases and 0 bases, there was a span of 7 bases.

The sequencing used peripheral blood, collected in a trial of Ad26.COV2.S vaccine versus placebo. This clonotype originated in a person aged 18-65 years who received the Ad26.COV2.S COVID-19 vaccine or a placebo. The chain is built from TRBV4-3 and TRBJ2-3, with D maybe TRBD1 (6 bases). The CDR3 nucleotides are TGCGCCAGCAGCCAAGAGGGGGCGAGCACAGATACGCAGTATTTT. It yields the protein CASSQEGASTDTQYF.